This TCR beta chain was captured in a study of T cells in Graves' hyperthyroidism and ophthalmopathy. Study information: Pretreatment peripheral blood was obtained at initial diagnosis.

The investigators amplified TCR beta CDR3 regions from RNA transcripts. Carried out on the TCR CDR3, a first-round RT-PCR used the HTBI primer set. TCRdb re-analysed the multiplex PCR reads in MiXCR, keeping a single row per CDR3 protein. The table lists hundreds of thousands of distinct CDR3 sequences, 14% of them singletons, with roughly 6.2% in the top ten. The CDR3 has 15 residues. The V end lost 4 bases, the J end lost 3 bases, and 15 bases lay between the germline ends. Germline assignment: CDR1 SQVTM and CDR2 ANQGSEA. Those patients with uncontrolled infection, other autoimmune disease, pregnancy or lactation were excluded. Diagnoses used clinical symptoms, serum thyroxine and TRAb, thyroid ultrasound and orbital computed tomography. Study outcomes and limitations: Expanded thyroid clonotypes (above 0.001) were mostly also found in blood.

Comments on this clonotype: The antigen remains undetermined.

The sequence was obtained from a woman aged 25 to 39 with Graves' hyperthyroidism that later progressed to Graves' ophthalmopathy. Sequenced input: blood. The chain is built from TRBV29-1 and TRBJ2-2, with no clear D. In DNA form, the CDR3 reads TGCAGCGTTGGATCTAGGACGTTGGACACCGGGGAGCTGTTTTTT. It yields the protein CSVGSRTLDTGELFF.